One sample yielded the 27 T cell receptor beta chains listed below, sequenced in a study of shared clonotypes between healthy human individuals. Libraries were prepared by immunoSEQ multiplex PCR; TCRdb keeps only in-frame clonotypes and omits some of them. The sample consists of some 1.5 million clones, around 95% of them appearing once. The sequenced sample was naive CD4+ T cells sorted from blood. The subset was: CD45RA+ positively selected. These receptors all come from a man aged 25 to 40 in good health.

This chain connects TRBV19 to TRBJ2-5; 9 bases are a match to TRBD1. The germline V gene has CDR1 LNHDA and CDR2 SQIVND (reference sequence). The ends lost 1 base at V and 2 bases at J; junction bases unmatched: 2. The CDR3 runs 15 residues. CDR3 amino acids: CASSIGTGVQETQYF. CDR3 coding DNA: TGTGCCAGTAGTATAGGGACAGGGGTTCAAGAGACCCAGTACTTC.

The chain couples TRBV5-1 to TRBJ1-1; a weak D match, TRBD1 (5 bases). V dropped 4 bases and J dropped 0 bases, with 16 bases sitting between them. This CDR3 spans 16 amino acids. Germline V lookup: CDR1 SGHRS, CDR2 YFSETQ. CDR3 bases: TGCGCCAGCAGCCCAACACCGACAGATTTGAACACTGAAGCTTTCTTT. Translation: CASSPTPTDLNTEAFF.

The chain links TRBV5-5 to TRBJ2-5; D gene unclear. This CDR3 region has 13 residues. Per germline, CDR1 SGHKS and CDR2 YYEKEE (reference sequence). The V gene lost 0 bases and the J gene lost 3 bases, with 6 bases spanning the gap. The CDR3 DNA reads as TGTGCCAGCAGCTTGGCGCGGAAAGAGACCCAGTACTTC. Translation: CASSLARKETQYF.

This chain links TRBV6-5 with TRBJ1-4; tentative D call: TRBD1 (6 bases). Per the germline V gene, CDR1 is MNHEY and CDR2 is SVGAGI. Trimming stripped 6 bases from V and 3 bases from J, with 14 bases between. CDR3 length: 15 amino acids. CDR3 coding DNA: TGTGCCAGCAGACCCCCCGGGACACCTAATGAAAAACTGTTTTTT. Protein product: CASRPPGTPNEKLFF.

V gene TRBV5-1 combines with J gene TRBJ2-2; unclear D gene. The CDR3 consists of 14 residues. The ends were cut back, 3 bases at V and 3 bases at J, with 9 bases in the middle. Per germline, CDR1 SGHRS and CDR2 YFSETQ. The CDR3 sequence is CASSSLEYTGELFF. In DNA form, the CDR3 reads TGCGCCAGCAGCTCCCTAGAGTACACCGGGGAGCTGTTTTTT.

The rearrangement joins TRBV11-2 to TRBJ1-2; D unresolved. In germline, CDR1 is SGHAT, CDR2 FQNNGV. V was clipped by 3 bases and J by 6 bases, with 8 bases between them. The CDR3 is made up of 12 amino acids. The CDR3 loop is CASSFRSHGYTF. The CDR3 DNA follows: TGTGCCAGCAGCTTTAGGTCACATGGCTACACCTTC. The full variable domain, its missing parts supplied by reference TRBV11-2 and TRBJ1-2, is EAGVAQSPRYKIIEKRQSVAFWCNPISGHATLYWYQQILGQGPKLLIQFQNNGVVDDSQLPKDRFSAERLKGVDSTLKIQPAKLEDSAVYLCASSFRSHGYTFGSGTRLTVV.

The chain combines TRBV28 with TRBJ2-7; TRBD1 or TRBD2 may be the D gene (5 bases each). The CDR3 is made up of 15 amino acids. From germline, CDR1 is MDHEN and CDR2 SYDVKM. Trimming removed 6 bases from V and 1 base from J, with 16 bases in between. The CDR3 region is CASSPFRDRSYEQYF. CDR3 coding DNA: TGTGCCAGCAGCCCTTTCCGGGACCGATCCTACGAGCAGTACTTC.

The V gene is TRBV10-2, the J gene TRBJ2-2, with no clear D. This CDR3 spans 14 amino acids. With 3 bases removed from V and 1 base from J, the gap between germline ends came to 6 bases. Germline CDR1 is WSHSY and CDR2 is SAAADI. The CDR3 coding sequence is TGCGCCAGCAGTGAACCCGTGAACACCGGGGAGCTGTTTTTT. The encoded protein is CASSEPVNTGELFF.

The V and J genes are TRBV18 and TRBJ2-7; possibly TRBD2 for D (6 bases). The V end lost 2 bases, the J end lost 6 bases, and 17 bases lay between the germline ends. This CDR3 region has 15 residues. CDR1 and CDR2 (germline): KGHSH, LQKENI. The CDR3 DNA follows: TGTGCCAGCTCACCAACCCCCGGCCCGGAGGGCGAGCAGTACTTC. It is translated as CASSPTPGPEGEQYF.

The rearrangement uses TRBV7-8 and TRBJ2-7, with D maybe TRBD2 (5 bases). The germline V gene encodes CDR1 SGHVS and CDR2 FQNEAQ. CDR3 length: 14 residues. V shed 7 bases and J shed 3 bases, with 16 bases lying between them. The CDR3 DNA sequence: TGTGCCAGCACCCCTCAGAGGGCAAACTACGAGCAGTACTTC. Protein product: CASTPQRANYEQYF. Filled out from reference TRBV7-8 and TRBJ2-7, the complete variable domain reads GAGVSQSPRYKVAKRGQDVALRCDPISGHVSLFWYQQALGQGPEFLTYFQNEAQLDKSGLPSDRFFAERPEGSVSTLKIQRTQQEDSAVYLCASTPQRANYEQYFGPGTRLTVT.

V usage is TRBV9 and J usage is TRBJ2-1; 8 nucleotides line up with TRBD2. In germline, CDR1 is SGDLS, CDR2 YYNGEE. With V trimmed by 4 bases and J by 5 bases, 5 bases remained unmatched. The CDR3 consists of 14 residues. The chain's CDR3 is CASSQAGVHNEQFF. The CDR3 coding sequence is TGTGCCAGCAGCCAAGCGGGAGTGCACAATGAGCAGTTCTTC.

The chain carries TRBV6-5 and TRBJ2-7; D might be TRBD1 (5 bases). The CDR3 is 15 residues long. Trimming cost V 6 bases and J 0 bases, with 15 bases left between them. Germline CDR1 and CDR2: MNHEY and SVGAGI. CDR3 bases: TGTGCCAGCAGCCAAGGGCTGCAGGGCTCCTACGAGCAGTACTTC. The encoded protein is CASSQGLQGSYEQYF.

This rearrangement joins TRBV27 to TRBJ2-5; TRBD1 aligns across 7 bases. Trimming cost V 1 base and J 4 bases; bases outside gene matches: 6. This CDR3 has 15 amino acids. CDR1 is MNHEY and CDR2 is SMNVEV in the germline V gene (reference sequence). CDR3: CASSLFPTGRETQYF. The CDR3 bases are TGTGCCAGCAGTTTATTCCCGACAGGGCGAGAGACCCAGTACTTC.

This clone was seen only once. The V gene is TRBV5-1, the J gene TRBJ1-4, with D possibly matching TRBD1 (5 bases). Per the germline V gene, CDR1 is SGHRS and CDR2 is YFSETQ. The CDR3 loop spans 13 amino acids. V shed 0 bases and J shed 8 bases, with 8 bases lying between them. The CDR3 DNA follows: TGCGCCAGCAGCTTGGACAGACAGGAAAAACTGTTTTTT. Its translation is CASSLDRQEKLFF.

The CDR3 sequence is CASSLDGTSYGFF. The CDR3 coding sequence is TGTGCCAGCAGCTTGGACGGGACTAGTTACGGTTTCTTC. The chain employs TRBV5-4 and TRBJ2-1; 8 bases align to TRBD2. The ends lost 0 bases at V and 16 bases at J; junction bases unmatched: 9. Germline CDR1 and CDR2: SGHNT and YYREEE (reference sequence). The CDR3 is made up of 13 amino acids.

The V call is TRBV5-8, the J call TRBJ2-2; D is unresolved. The V gene lost 4 bases and the J gene lost 0 bases, with 10 bases spanning the gap. CDR1 and CDR2 from the germline V gene are SGHTS and YDEGEE. This CDR3 region has 15 residues. CDR3 DNA: TGTGCCAGCAGCCCTTTTCCAGCGAACACCGGGGAGCTGTTTTTT. Translating gives CASSPFPANTGELFF. The variable domain in full, with the rest retrieved from reference TRBV5-8 and TRBJ2-2, is EAGVTQSPTHLIKTRGQQATLRCSPISGHTSVYWYQQALGLGLQFLLWYDEGEERNRGNFPPRFSGRQFPNYSSELNVNALELEDSALYLCASSPFPANTGELFFGEGSRLTVL.

This chain links TRBV6-6 with TRBJ2-1; D gene ambiguous. Looked up from germline, CDR1 is MNHNY and CDR2 is SVGAGI (reference sequence). Trimming took off 6 bases at V and 15 bases at J, with 12 bases between the two ends. The CDR3 consists of 10 residues. In DNA form, the CDR3 reads TGTGCCAGCAGCGACCGGATCCTGTTCTTC. It is translated as CASSDRILFF.

The CDR3 region is CASSLGRYLLDTWAGELFF. CDR3 in DNA: TGTGCCAGCAGTTTGGGCCGGTATCTACTAGATACGTGGGCCGGGGAGCTGTTTTTT. This chain links TRBV27 with TRBJ2-2; weak D call: TRBD2 (5 bases). The germline V gene encodes CDR1 MNHEY and CDR2 SMNVEV (reference sequence). With 3 bases removed from V and 6 bases from J, the gap between germline ends came to 26 bases. This CDR3 is 19 amino acids long.

This chain's CDR3 is CASRDTGSSGNTIYF. DNA for the CDR3: TGTGCCAGCAGGGATACAGGGTCCTCTGGAAACACCATATATTTT. The gene calls are TRBV2 and TRBJ1-3; TRBD1 might be the D (6 bases). V was shortened by 6 bases and J by 0 bases, with 12 bases between the two germline ends. The CDR3 totals 15 residues. Germline V gene lookup returns CDR1 SNHLY and CDR2 FYNNEI.

V is TRBV7-2 and J is TRBJ2-2; D is undetermined. The CDR3 extends over 12 amino acids. Per the germline V gene, CDR1 is SGHTA and CDR2 is FQGNSA. CDR3 coding DNA: TGTGCTTCCCTGCTGGCAACCGGGGAGCTGTTTTTT. Amino acid sequence: CASLLATGELFF. Full variable domain (rest looked up from reference TRBV7-2 and TRBJ2-2): GAGVSQSPSNKVTEKGKDVELRCDPISGHTALYWYRQSLGQGLEFLIYFQGNSAPDKSGLPSDRFSAERTGGSVSTLTIQRTQQEDSAVYLCASLLATGELFFGEGSRLTVL.

The rearrangement uses TRBV13 and TRBJ2-1; possible D gene TRBD2, 6 bases. The CDR3 has 17 residues. Germline V gene sequence: CDR1 PRHDT, CDR2 FYEKMQ (reference sequence). The ends were cut back, 0 bases at V and 0 bases at J, with 12 bases in the middle. CDR3 protein: CASSLGLGLSSYNEQFF. CDR3 in DNA: TGTGCCAGCAGCTTAGGCCTGGGACTCAGCTCCTACAATGAGCAGTTCTTC.

This chain uses TRBV7-2 with TRBJ2-5; the match to TRBD1 covers 8 bases. V trimming: 8 bases; J trimming: 5 bases; junction bases outside the gene matches: 10. CDR1 is SGHTA, CDR2 FQGNSA, per germline. This CDR3 is 14 amino acids long. CDR3 DNA: TGTGCCAGCGGGACCAGGGGGCCAGGGGAGACCCAGTACTTC. As protein: CASGTRGPGETQYF.

The chain has TRBV18 and TRBJ1-1; the D is unclear. The germline V and J ends were trimmed by 1 base and 4 bases, with 13 bases remaining between them. This CDR3 region has 15 residues. Germline-derived CDR1 and CDR2 are KGHSH and LQKENI. This chain's CDR3 is CASSPLGRASTEAFF. CDR3 bases: TGTGCCAGCTCACCACTTGGTCGAGCTAGCACTGAAGCTTTCTTT.

The J gene is TRBJ2-7, the V gene TRBV19; 7 bases are a match to TRBD2. Germline assignment: CDR1 LNHDA and CDR2 SQIVND (reference sequence). This CDR3 spans 15 amino acids. V dropped 6 bases and J dropped 0; count of bases not matched to a gene: 8. The CDR3 DNA follows: TGTGCCAGTAGGGGAGCGGGAAGAAGCTCCTACGAGCAGTACTTC. The encoded protein is CASRGAGRSSYEQYF.

This clone has just one count. The rearrangement uses TRBV7-2 and TRBJ2-7; possibly TRBD2 for D (6 bases). Trimming took off 7 bases at V and 7 bases at J, with 20 bases between the two ends. Per germline, CDR1 SGHTA and CDR2 FQGNSA. The CDR3 has 14 amino acids. In DNA form, the CDR3 reads TGTGCCAGCAACTGGGCGGGATTTTCTCAAGAGCAGTACTTC. The encoded protein is CASNWAGFSQEQYF.

The chain joins TRBV2 to TRBJ1-2; possible D gene TRBD1, 5 bases. V shed 4 bases and J shed 8 bases, with 11 bases lying between them. The CDR3 sequence is 12 residues long. The germline CDR1 and CDR2 sequences are SNHLY and FYNNEI. This CDR3 is CASSVLGHGYTF. The CDR3 nucleotides are TGTGCCAGCAGTGTTCTGGGGCACGGCTACACCTTC. The full variable domain, its missing parts supplied by reference TRBV2 and TRBJ1-2, is EPEVTQTPSHQVTQMGQEVILRCVPISNHLYFYWYRQILGQKVEFLVSFYNNEISEKSEIFDDQFSVERPDGSNFTLKIRSTKLEDSAMYFCASSVLGHGYTFGSGTRLTVV.

V usage is TRBV9 and J usage is TRBJ1-4; a possible D gene is TRBD1 (6 bases). V lost 0 bases, J lost 8 bases, and 14 bases lay in between. CDR1 SGDLS and CDR2 YYNGEE come from the germline V gene. The CDR3 has 15 residues. The CDR3 region is CASSVDGQSREKLFF. The CDR3 region has the DNA TGTGCCAGCAGCGTAGACGGACAGTCGAGAGAAAAACTGTTTTTT.